This record covers a single T cell receptor (beta chain). Its antigen remains unidentified. The sample comes from a study of T cell clonotyping in hematopoietic cell transplantation. Study-level points and caveats: Graft donor and pretransplant recipient Inverse Simpson Index values predicted broader posttransplant TCR diversity. Recipient TCR diversity dropped after transplant; expanded clonotypes rose from day 30 to 180. No sorting was done, leaving CD4 and CD8 contributions mixed. Few recipient clonotypes overlapped donors; over 95% were de novo at given depth.

Germline lookup yields CDR1 MNHNY and CDR2 SVGAGI (reference sequence). This CDR3 has 10 residues. V was pared by 3 bases and J by 8 bases, with 4 bases between. The protocol was immunoSEQ multiplex PCR, while the TCRdb copy is restricted to in-frame clones and leaves out a portion. This table holds under 12,000 clones, 46% found once. The clonotype comes from a male patient in his fifties or sixties who had an allogeneic stem cell transplant from an unrelated donor, so the T cells may come from the graft donor. Some clones in this sample may be carry-over from other donors' samples. The chain has TRBV6-6 and TRBJ1-2; no reliable D call. This specimen was PBMCs, taken 30 days after allogeneic stem cell transplant. The DNA of the CDR3 is TGTGCCAGCAGTTATGGGGGCTACACCTTC. It encodes CASSYGGYTF.